The subject of this entry is one T cell receptor beta chain. Its antigen is undetermined. This entry is derived from a study of T cell responses to AZD1222 COVID-19 vaccine. Whole-study results and caveats: The span of vaccine-associated CD4 TCRs extended across spike, with dominance at 160-218 and 743-854. Clonal diversity may have been underestimated in mostly white British donors. Epitopes outside B.1.351 and B.1.1.7 mutated regions reportedly drew nearly half of spike TCRs. Every sample of the repertoires postdated the peak T cell response.

Method: immunoSEQ multiplex PCR; TCRdb's copy keeps in-frame clones and lacks some. The sample lists around 100,000 clones; about 87% were seen once. Germline V gives CDR1 LNHDA, CDR2 SQIVND (reference sequence). The CDR3 contains 14 residues. With 7 bases removed from V and 0 bases from J, the gap between germline ends came to 9 bases. The chain uses TRBV19 and TRBJ1-4; no clear D gene. The source is an adult in good health. The source was peripheral blood, collected on day 0 of AZD1222 vaccination. Here the CDR3 reads CASTGFATNEKLFF. In DNA, the CDR3 is TGTGCCAGTACAGGATTTGCAACTAATGAAAAACTGTTTTTT. Variable domain in full (rest from reference TRBV19 and TRBJ1-4): DGGITQSPKYLFRKEGQNVTLSCEQNLNHDAMYWYRQDPGQGLRLIYYSQIVNDFQKGDIAEGYSVSREKKESFPLTVTSAQKNPTAFYLCASTGFATNEKLFFGSGTQLSVL.